This is a list of T cell receptor beta chains from one sample in a study of neurological immune-mediated disorders. TCRdb reanalysed the 5' RACE reads using MiXCR and keeps one entry per CDR3 protein. The table records about 80,000 distinct CDR3 sequences, over 4.5% of them present only once. Specimen: PBMCs. All receptors come from a woman aged 55-70 years with multiple sclerosis. The CDR3 runs from the conserved cysteine through the conserved F or W. A D gene is named only where the DNA matches it firmly. A clone size is listed for some rows: how often the clone was seen (once, few, many), or a class if it is expanded.

j_call d_call v_call cdr3_length clone_size cdr3_aa cdr3_nt
TRBJ1-1 NA TRBV28 14 many CASSLLGGNTEAFF TGTGCCAGCAGTTTATTAGGGGGTAACACTGAAGCTTTCTTT
TRBJ1-3 NA TRBV5-1 14 many CACRRGSSGNTIYF TGCGCCTGCAGACGAGGGTCTTCTGGAAACACCATATATTTT
TRBJ2-7 TRBD2 TRBV7-9 16 many CASRPRGGPLAYEQYF TGTGCCAGCAGACCCCGGGGAGGGCCCCTCGCCTACGAGCAGTACTTC
TRBJ2-2 NA TRBV21-1 14 few CATKRGGFTGELFF TGTGCCACCAAAAGGGGGGGTTTCACCGGGGAGCTGTTTTTT
TRBJ2-1 TRBD1 TRBV28 14 NA CASSPDRVNNEQFF TGTGCCAGCAGCCCTGACAGGGTGAACAATGAGCAGTTCTTC
TRBJ1-1 NA TRBV5-1 15 once CASSLACTANTEAFF TGCGCCAGCAGCTTGGCCTGTACGGCGAACACTGAAGCTTTCTTT
TRBJ2-2 TRBD1 TRBV5-1 14 many CASIKGADTGELFF TGCGCCAGCATAAAGGGGGCGGACACCGGGGAGCTGTTTTTT
TRBJ1-1 NA TRBV6-6 13 many CASSSLGQSEAFF TGTGCCAGCAGTTCTTTAGGACAGAGTGAAGCTTTCTTT
TRBJ2-5 TRBD2 TRBV2 16 many CASSEAGTSGQETQYF TGTGCCAGCAGTGAAGCGGGGACTAGCGGGCAAGAGACCCAGTACTTC
TRBJ2-7 NA TRBV20-1 11 many CSASAGYEQYF TGCAGTGCTAGTGCCGGGTACGAGCAGTACTTC
TRBJ1-4 NA TRBV18 14 NA CASSPTGGDEKLFF TGTGCCAGCTCACCAACCGGGGGCGATGAAAAACTGTTTTTT
TRBJ2-5 TRBD2 TRBV7-2 14 few CASSFSGGAETQYF TGTGCCAGCAGCTTTAGCGGGGGGGCCGAGACCCAGTACTTC
TRBJ1-1 NA TRBV6-5 13 many CASSLLGNTEAFF TGTGCCAGCAGTTTACTAGGGAACACTGAAGCTTTCTTT
TRBJ1-6 NA TRBV28 14 many CARKSGTDNSPLHF TGTGCCAGAAAATCCGGGACGGATAATTCACCCCTCCACTTT
TRBJ2-5 NA TRBV7-2 12 many CASRTLTETQYF TGTGCCAGCAGAACCCTAACTGAGACCCAGTACTTC
TRBJ2-2 NA TRBV5-5 14 many CASSLGQPTGELFF TGTGCCAGCAGCTTGGGACAGCCCACCGGGGAGCTGTTTTTT
TRBJ1-3 NA TRBV2 13 many CASPKSSGNTIYF TGTGCCAGCCCGAAAAGCTCTGGAAACACCATATATTTT
TRBJ2-5 TRBD2 TRBV7-2 16 many CASSQNLAGTQETQYF TGTGCCAGCAGCCAGAACTTAGCGGGGACCCAAGAGACCCAGTACTTC
TRBJ2-1 TRBD1 TRBV18 14 many CASSPQTGHDEQFF TGTGCCAGCTCACCACAGACAGGGCACGATGAGCAGTTCTTC
TRBJ2-3 NA TRBV30 14 NA CAWIPGHQTDTQYF TGTGCCTGGATTCCGGGACATCAAACAGATACGCAGTATTTT
TRBJ2-5 NA TRBV20-1 12 few CSASPGEETQYF TGCAGTGCTAGTCCGGGGGAAGAGACCCAGTACTTC
TRBJ2-3 TRBD2 TRBV9 15 NA CASSLIAGGRHTQYF TGTGCCAGCAGCCTCATAGCGGGGGGGAGACATACGCAGTATTTT
TRBJ2-7 NA TRBV5-1 13 NA CASSLGPTAEQYF TGCGCCAGCAGCTTGGGACCGACGGCCGAGCAGTACTTC
TRBJ1-1 NA TRBV10-2 12 many CASSEARTEAFF TGCGCCAGCAGTGAAGCGAGGACTGAAGCTTTCTTT
TRBJ1-2 TRBD1 TRBV20-1 18 many CSARDQAGQAFGNYGYTF TGCAGTGCTAGAGATCAAGCGGGACAGGCGTTCGGTAACTATGGCTACACCTTC
TRBJ1-4 NA TRBV5-1 14 many CASSLDSRKSELFF TGCGCCAGCAGCTTGGACAGCCGAAAGTCGGAACTGTTTTTT
TRBJ1-1 NA TRBV20-1 14 many CSARARVKNTEAFF TGCAGTGCTAGAGCTAGGGTGAAGAACACTGAAGCTTTCTTT
TRBJ2-2 NA TRBV7-2 14 few CASSADGQAGELFF TGTGCCAGCAGCGCAGACGGTCAGGCCGGGGAGCTGTTTTTT
TRBJ2-4 NA TRBV5-1 16 many CASSQFQGLAKNIQYF TGCGCCAGCAGCCAATTCCAGGGGCTAGCCAAAAACATTCAGTACTTC
TRBJ2-4 NA TRBV12-3/TRBV12-4 15 many CASSLWGQAKNIQYF TGTGCCAGCAGTTTATGGGGCCAAGCCAAAAACATTCAGTACTTC
TRBJ2-7 NA TRBV5-1 15 many CASSPDWGKSYEQYF TGCGCCAGCAGCCCCGACTGGGGGAAGTCCTACGAGCAGTACTTC
TRBJ2-2 NA TRBV14 19 few CASSPVPKTGPYYTGELFF TGTGCCAGCAGCCCTGTTCCGAAGACCGGGCCGTATTACACCGGGGAGCTGTTTTTT
TRBJ1-2 TRBD1 TRBV20-1 15 many CSARDPGGQMSFYTF TGCAGTGCTAGAGATCCTGGGGGACAGATGAGTTTCTACACCTTC
TRBJ2-1 TRBD2 TRBV29-1 15 many CSHGRVAGGPAEQFF TGCAGCCATGGGCGGGTAGCGGGGGGACCAGCAGAGCAGTTCTTC
TRBJ1-2 NA TRBV5-1 13 many CASSLGTDYGYTF TGCGCCAGCAGCTTGGGGACAGACTATGGCTACACCTTC
TRBJ2-7 NA TRBV7-9 11 many CASSPSYEQYF TGTGCCAGCAGCCCATCCTACGAGCAGTACTTC
TRBJ1-1 TRBD1 TRBV5-1 15 NA CASSSGDSRRAEAFF TGCGCCAGCAGCTCTGGGGACAGCAGGAGGGCGGAAGCTTTCTTT
TRBJ2-2 TRBD1 TRBV6-1 13 many CASIPGGYGELFF TGTGCCAGCATTCCAGGGGGATACGGGGAGCTGTTTTTT
TRBJ2-7 NA TRBV20-1 14 many CSAPPGGASYEQYF TGCAGTGCCCCACCTGGGGGGGCATCCTACGAGCAGTACTTC
TRBJ2-1 NA TRBV5-1 17 many CASSLGIMTNSYNEQFF TGCGCCAGCAGCTTGGGGATTATGACAAACTCCTACAATGAGCAGTTCTTC
TRBJ2-1 NA TRBV12-3/TRBV12-4 15 many CASSLLPMRGNEQFF TGTGCCAGCAGTTTACTCCCAATGAGGGGTAATGAGCAGTTCTTC
TRBJ2-4 NA TRBV5-5 14 many CASSSSGIENIQYF NA
TRBJ1-2 TRBD1 TRBV2 14 few CASSLRGQGYGYTF TGTGCCAGCAGCCTTAGAGGACAGGGCTATGGCTACACCTTC
TRBJ2-1 TRBD2 TRBV9 15 medium-sized CASGESGGPPNEQFF TGTGCCAGCGGTGAAAGCGGGGGGCCCCCCAATGAGCAGTTCTTC
TRBJ1-6 TRBD1 TRBV10-3 13 many CAITDRVNSPLHF TGTGCCATCACGGACAGGGTTAATTCACCCCTCCACTTT
TRBJ1-1 NA TRBV5-1 13 few CASSSSTYTEAFF TGCGCCAGCAGCTCCTCCACCTATACTGAAGCTTTCTTT
TRBJ1-5 NA TRBV4-2 16 NA CASSQSGALGNQPQHF TGTGCCAGCAGCCAAAGCGGGGCTTTGGGCAATCAGCCCCAGCATTTT
TRBJ2-1 TRBD2 TRBV3-1 17 many CASSPVLSGGDANEQFF TGTGCCAGCAGCCCCGTTTTGAGCGGGGGGGACGCCAATGAGCAGTTCTTC
TRBJ2-1 TRBD2 TRBV5-1 13 many CASSSGGFVEQFF TGCGCCAGCAGCTCGGGGGGTTTCGTTGAGCAGTTCTTC
TRBJ1-5 TRBD1 TRBV6-5 14 many CASSPDRGLQPQHF TGTGCCAGCAGCCCAGACAGGGGGCTTCAGCCCCAGCATTTT
TRBJ2-7 TRBD2 TRBV5-4 16 many CASSLWGGRGTYEQYF TGTGCCAGCAGCTTGTGGGGGGGACGGGGAACCTACGAGCAGTACTTC
TRBJ2-7 NA TRBV7-7 13 many CASSRGPSYEQYF TGTGCTAGCAGCAGAGGACCCTCCTACGAGCAGTACTTC
TRBJ1-2 TRBD1 TRBV6-5 13 NA CASRSTGAWGYTF TGTGCCAGCAGATCGACAGGGGCGTGGGGCTACACCTTC
TRBJ1-2 NA TRBV6-1 15 many CASSETPGVNYGYTF TGTGCCAGCAGTGAAACCCCGGGAGTTAACTATGGCTACACCTTC
TRBJ2-1 NA TRBV5-1 13 many CASSLTGWNEQFF TGCGCCAGCAGCTTGACGGGCTGGAATGAGCAGTTCTTC